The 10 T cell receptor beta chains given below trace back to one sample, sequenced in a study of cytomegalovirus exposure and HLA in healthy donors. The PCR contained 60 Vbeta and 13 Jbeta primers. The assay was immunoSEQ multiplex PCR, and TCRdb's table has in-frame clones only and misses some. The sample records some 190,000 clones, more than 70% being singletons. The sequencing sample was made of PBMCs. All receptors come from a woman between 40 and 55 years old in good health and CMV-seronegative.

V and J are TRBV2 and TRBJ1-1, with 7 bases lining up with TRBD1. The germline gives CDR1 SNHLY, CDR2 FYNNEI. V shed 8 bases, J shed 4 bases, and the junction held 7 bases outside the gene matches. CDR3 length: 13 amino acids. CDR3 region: CASGGGLATEAFF. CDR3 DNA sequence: TGTGCCAGCGGAGGGGGCTTGGCCACTGAAGCTTTCTTT.

CDR3 in amino acids: CASSQGQGWNNEKLFF. The CDR3 DNA follows: TGTGCCAGCAGCCAAGGACAGGGTTGGAATAATGAAAAACTGTTTTTT. V is TRBV6-6 and J is TRBJ1-4; 8 nucleotides line up with TRBD1. The CDR3 runs to 16 residues. The trim removed 6 bases at V and 4 bases at J, leaving 10 bases unmatched. The V gene's germline CDR1 is MNHNY and CDR2 SVGAGI (reference sequence).

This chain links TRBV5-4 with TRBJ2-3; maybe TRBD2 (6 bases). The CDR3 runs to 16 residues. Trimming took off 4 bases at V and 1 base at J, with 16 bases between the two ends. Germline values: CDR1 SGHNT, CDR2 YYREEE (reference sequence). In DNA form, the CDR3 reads TGTGCCAGCAGCCGGGGGAGCGGCGGGGGCACAGATACGCAGTATTTT. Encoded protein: CASSRGSGGGTDTQYF. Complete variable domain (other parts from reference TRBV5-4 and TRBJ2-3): ETGVTQSPTHLIKTRGQQVTLRCSSQSGHNTVSWYQQALGQGPQFIFQYYREEENGRGNFPPRFSGLQFPNYSSELNVNALELDDSALYLCASSRGSGGGTDTQYFGPGTRLTVL.

CDR3 in DNA: TGTGCCAGCAGCTCCAGACAGGGGGATGAAAAACTGTTTTTT. Its protein is CASSSRQGDEKLFF. The V call is TRBV7-2, the J call TRBJ1-4, with 9 bases lining up with TRBD1. V dropped 4 bases and J dropped 6; count of bases not matched to a gene: 3. This CDR3 comprises 14 residues. Per the germline V gene, CDR1 is SGHTA and CDR2 is FQGNSA.

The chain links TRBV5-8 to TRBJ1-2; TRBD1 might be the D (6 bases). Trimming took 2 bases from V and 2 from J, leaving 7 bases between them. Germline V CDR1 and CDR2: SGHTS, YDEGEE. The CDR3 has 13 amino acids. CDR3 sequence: CASSFGQNYGYTF. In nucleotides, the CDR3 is TGTGCCAGCAGCTTCGGACAGAACTATGGCTACACCTTC.

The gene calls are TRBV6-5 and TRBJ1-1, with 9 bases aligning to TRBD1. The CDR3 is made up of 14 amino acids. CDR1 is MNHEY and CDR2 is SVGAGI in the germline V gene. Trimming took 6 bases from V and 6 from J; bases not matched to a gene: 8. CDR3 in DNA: TGTGCCAGCAGACCCACAGGGGGCCGAGCTGAAGCTTTCTTT. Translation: CASRPTGGRAEAFF.

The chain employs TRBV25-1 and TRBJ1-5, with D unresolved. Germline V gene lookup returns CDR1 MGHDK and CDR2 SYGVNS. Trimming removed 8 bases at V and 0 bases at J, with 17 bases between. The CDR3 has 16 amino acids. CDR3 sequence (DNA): TGTGCCAGCTCATCCGGAGGTCTGACTAGCAATCAGCCCCAGCATTTT. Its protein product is CASSSGGLTSNQPQHF.

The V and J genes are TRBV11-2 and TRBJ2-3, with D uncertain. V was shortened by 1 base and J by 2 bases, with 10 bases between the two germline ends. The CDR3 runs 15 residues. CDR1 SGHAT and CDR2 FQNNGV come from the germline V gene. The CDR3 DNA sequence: TGTGCCAGCAGCTTAGTGTTACACCCCACAGATACGCAGTATTTT. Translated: CASSLVLHPTDTQYF. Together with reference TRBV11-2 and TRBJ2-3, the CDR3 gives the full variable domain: EAGVAQSPRYKIIEKRQSVAFWCNPISGHATLYWYQQILGQGPKLLIQFQNNGVVDDSQLPKDRFSAERLKGVDSTLKIQPAKLEDSAVYLCASSLVLHPTDTQYFGPGTRLTVL.

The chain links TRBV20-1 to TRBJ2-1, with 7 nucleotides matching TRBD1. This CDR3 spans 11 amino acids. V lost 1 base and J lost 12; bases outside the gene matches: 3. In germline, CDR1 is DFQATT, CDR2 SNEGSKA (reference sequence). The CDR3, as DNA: TGCAGTGCTAGAGGGAGACAGGGGCAGTTCTTC. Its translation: CSARGRQGQFF.

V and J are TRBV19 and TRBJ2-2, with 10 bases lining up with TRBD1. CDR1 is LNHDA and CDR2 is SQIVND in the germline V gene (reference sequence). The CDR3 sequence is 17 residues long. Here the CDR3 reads CENAEDRGGVVAGELFF. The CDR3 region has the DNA TGTGAGAACGCCGAGGACAGGGGGGGAGTAGTGGCCGGGGAGCTGTTTTTT.